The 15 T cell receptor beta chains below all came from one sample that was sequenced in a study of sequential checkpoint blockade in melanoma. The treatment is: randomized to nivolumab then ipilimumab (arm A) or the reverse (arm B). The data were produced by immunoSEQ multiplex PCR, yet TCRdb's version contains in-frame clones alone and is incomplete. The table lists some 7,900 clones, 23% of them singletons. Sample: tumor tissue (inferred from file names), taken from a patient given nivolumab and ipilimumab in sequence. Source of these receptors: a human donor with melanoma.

The CDR3 nucleotides are TGCGCCAGCAGCCCAGGGACTAGCGGGATCCTAGAGCAGTTCTTC. Protein product: CASSPGTSGILEQFF. The chain carries TRBV5-1 and TRBJ2-1; 13 nucleotides agree with TRBD2. V shed 4 bases, J shed 10 bases, and the junction held 8 bases outside the gene matches. There are 15 residues in the CDR3. The germline V gene has CDR1 SGHRS and CDR2 YFSETQ.

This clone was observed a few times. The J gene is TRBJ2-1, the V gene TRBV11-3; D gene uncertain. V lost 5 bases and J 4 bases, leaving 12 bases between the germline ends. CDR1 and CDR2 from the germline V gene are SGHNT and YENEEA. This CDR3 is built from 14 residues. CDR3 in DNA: TGTGCCAGCAGCCCATCAACTGAATACAATGAGCAGTTCTTC. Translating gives CASSPSTEYNEQFF.

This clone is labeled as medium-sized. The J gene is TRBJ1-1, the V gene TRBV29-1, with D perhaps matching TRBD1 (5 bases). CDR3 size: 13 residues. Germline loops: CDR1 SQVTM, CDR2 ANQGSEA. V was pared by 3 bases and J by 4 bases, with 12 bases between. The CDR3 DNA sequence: TGCAGCGTTGAGTCAGGGACGGTCACTGAAGCTTTCTTT. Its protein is CSVESGTVTEAFF.

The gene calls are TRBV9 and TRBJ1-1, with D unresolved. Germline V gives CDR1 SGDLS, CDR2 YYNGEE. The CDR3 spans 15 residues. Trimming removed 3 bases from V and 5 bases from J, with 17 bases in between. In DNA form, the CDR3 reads TGTGCCAGCAGCGCCTTGGGTGGAGGATATACTGAAGCTTTCTTT. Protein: CASSALGGGYTEAFF.

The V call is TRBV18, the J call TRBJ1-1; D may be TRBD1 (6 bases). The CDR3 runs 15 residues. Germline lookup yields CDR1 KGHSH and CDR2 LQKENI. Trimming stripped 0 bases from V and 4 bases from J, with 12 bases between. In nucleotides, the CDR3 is TGTGCCAGCTCACCACCGTCAGGGGCGAGCACTGAAGCTTTCTTT. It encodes CASSPPSGASTEAFF. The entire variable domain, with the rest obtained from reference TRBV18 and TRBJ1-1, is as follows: NAGVMQNPRHLVRRRGQEARLRCSPMKGHSHVYWYRQLPEEGLKFMVYLQKENIIDESGMPKERFSAEFPKEGPSILRIQQVVRGDSAAYFCASSPPSGASTEAFFGQGTRLTVV.

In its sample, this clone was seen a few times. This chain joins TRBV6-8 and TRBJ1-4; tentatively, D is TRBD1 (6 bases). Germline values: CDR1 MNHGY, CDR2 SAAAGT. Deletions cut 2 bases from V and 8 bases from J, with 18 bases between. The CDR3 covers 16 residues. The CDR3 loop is CASSYPGTSKVEKLFF. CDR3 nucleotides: TGTGCCAGCAGTTACCCCGGGACATCAAAGGTCGAAAAACTGTTTTTT.

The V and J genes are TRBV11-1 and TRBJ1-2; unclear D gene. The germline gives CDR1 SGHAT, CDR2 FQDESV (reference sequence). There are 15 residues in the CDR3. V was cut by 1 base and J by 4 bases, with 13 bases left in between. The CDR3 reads CASSLVPGFSYGYTF. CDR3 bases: TGTGCCAGCAGCTTAGTCCCGGGGTTTTCCTATGGCTACACCTTC.

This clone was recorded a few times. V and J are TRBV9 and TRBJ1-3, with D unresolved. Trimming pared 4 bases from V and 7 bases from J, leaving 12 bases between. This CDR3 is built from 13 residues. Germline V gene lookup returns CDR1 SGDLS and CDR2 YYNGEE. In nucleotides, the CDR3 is TGTGCCAGCAGCCCCTTCCTTGGGAACACCATATATTTT. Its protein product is CASSPFLGNTIYF.

The chain's CDR3 is CASSILGAGELFF. In DNA form, the CDR3 reads TGTGCCAGCAGTATCCTAGGGGCTGGGGAGCTGTTTTTT. The J gene is TRBJ2-2, the V gene TRBV6-8; tentatively, D is TRBD1 (5 bases). This CDR3 has 13 residues. CDR1 is MNHGY, CDR2 SAAAGT, per germline. V was trimmed by 5 bases and J by 8 bases, leaving 12 bases between them.

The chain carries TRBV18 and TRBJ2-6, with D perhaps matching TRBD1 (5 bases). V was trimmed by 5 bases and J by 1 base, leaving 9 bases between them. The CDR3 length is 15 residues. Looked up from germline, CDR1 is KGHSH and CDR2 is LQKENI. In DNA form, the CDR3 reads TGTGCCAGCTCAGCCCAGGGTTCTGGGGCCAACGTCCTGACTTTC. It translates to CASSAQGSGANVLTF.

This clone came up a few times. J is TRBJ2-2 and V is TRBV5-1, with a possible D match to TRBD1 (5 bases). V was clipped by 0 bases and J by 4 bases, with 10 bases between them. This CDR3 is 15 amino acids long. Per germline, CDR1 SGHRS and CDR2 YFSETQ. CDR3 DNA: TGCGCCAGCAGCTTGGTTCCAGGGCCCACCGGGGAGCTGTTTTTT. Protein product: CASSLVPGPTGELFF.

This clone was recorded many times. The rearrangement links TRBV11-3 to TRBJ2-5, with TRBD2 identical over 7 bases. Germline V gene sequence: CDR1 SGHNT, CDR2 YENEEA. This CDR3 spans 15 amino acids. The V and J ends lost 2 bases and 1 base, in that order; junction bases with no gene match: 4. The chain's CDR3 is CASSLNGRPQETQYF. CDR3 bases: TGTGCCAGCAGCTTAAACGGGAGGCCCCAAGAGACCCAGTACTTC.

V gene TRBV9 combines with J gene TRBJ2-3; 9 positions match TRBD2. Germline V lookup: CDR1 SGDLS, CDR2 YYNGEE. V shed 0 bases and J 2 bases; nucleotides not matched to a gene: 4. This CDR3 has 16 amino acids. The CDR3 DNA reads TGTGCCAGCAGCGTAGCACTAGCGGGTTACACAGATACGCAGTATTTT. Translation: CASSVALAGYTDTQYF.

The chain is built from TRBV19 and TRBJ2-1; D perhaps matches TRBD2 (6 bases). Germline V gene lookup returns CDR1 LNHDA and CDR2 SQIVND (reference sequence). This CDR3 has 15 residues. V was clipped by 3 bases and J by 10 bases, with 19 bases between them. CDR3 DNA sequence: TGTGCCAGTAGTATCCGCAAACTAGCTATCGAAGAGCAGTTCTTC. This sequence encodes CASSIRKLAIEEQFF.

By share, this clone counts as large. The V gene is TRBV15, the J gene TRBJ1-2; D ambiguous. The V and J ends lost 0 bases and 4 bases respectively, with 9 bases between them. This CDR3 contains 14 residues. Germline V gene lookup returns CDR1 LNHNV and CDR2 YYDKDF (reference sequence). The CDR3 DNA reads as TGTGCCACCAGCAGAGATGAAGCAGTCTATGGCTACACCTTC. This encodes CATSRDEAVYGYTF.